This T cell receptor beta chain was recorded in a study of early T cells in non-severe SARS-CoV-2 infection. The library protocol tagged individual cDNA molecules with unique molecular identifiers. TCRdb reprocessed the 5' RACE reads via MiXCR and lists one record per CDR3 protein. The sample shows approximately 56,000 distinct CDR3 sequences, approximately 10% of them seen only once. A note on this clonotype: The germline gene is not matched at one end of the junction; a read error may be the cause.

The CDR3 has 13 residues. Germline CDR1 is SGHTA and CDR2 is FQGNSA. J is TRBJ1-4 and V is TRBV7-2; a possible D gene is TRBD1 (5 bases). This sequence was found in an adult who was a healthcare worker with PCR-confirmed SARS-CoV-2 infection or an uninfected control (not recorded which). Material for sequencing was whole blood. This chain's CDR3 is CASSSGLDENLFF. The DNA for the CDR3 is TGTGCCAGCAGCTCGGGACTGGATGAAAACCTGTTTTTT.